This T cell receptor (beta chain) comes out of a study of blood T cell repertoires in COVID-19. Study-wide background: COVID-19 samples collected from the United States, Italy and Spain covered acute and convalescent phases. In each case, the material was cDNA or gDNA derived from T cells, B-cell-depleted T cells, or PBMCs.

Enrollees, roughly 18 to 90 years old, lived in around 23 US areas. In assigning cohorts, the study relied on participant-reported clinical history. Assay used: immunoSEQ multiplex PCR; TCRdb lists only in-frame clones, some missing. The sample lists about 280,000 clones, 85% occurring once. Trimming removed 5 bases from V and 1 base from J, with 11 bases in between. Germline V lookup: CDR1 LGHDT, CDR2 YNNKEL (reference sequence). The CDR3 runs 14 residues. This chain uses TRBV3-1 (or the pseudogene TRBV3-2) with TRBJ1-2; possible D gene TRBD1, 6 bases. Sequenced material: PBMCs or T cells enriched from blood (not recorded which). The clonotype originates from a woman between 50 and 59 years old who had recovered from COVID-19. Here the CDR3 DNA reads TGTGCCAGCAGCGGATGGACAGTTAACTATGGCTACACCTTC. It specifies CASSGWTVNYGYTF.